A single sample gave rise to the 18 T cell receptor beta chains below, sequenced in a study of human T cells and chemical hapten exposure. Regarding time point: patch test 2, 6 weeks after DPC sensitization. Treatment meaning: therapeutic diphenylcyclopropenone sensitization with weekly scalp DPC. TCRdb independently ran MiXCR on the RACE reads; one entry per CDR3 protein. The table lists some 79,000 distinct CDR3 sequences, 10% of them singletons. Specimen: whole blood, collected in connection with sensitization to the hapten diphenylcyclopropenone (DPC). These receptor sequences come from a woman aged 45-59 years with alopecia areata. Some clones in this sample may be carry-over from other donors' samples.

The V and J genes are TRBV6-1 and TRBJ1-5; 7 bases are shared with TRBD1. V trimming: 7 bases; J trimming: 7 bases; junction bases outside the gene matches: 4. This CDR3 spans 12 amino acids. The V gene's germline CDR1 is MNHNS and CDR2 SASEGT. CDR3 amino acids: CASNRGEQPQHF. The CDR3 DNA follows: TGTGCCAGCAACAGGGGAGAACAGCCCCAGCATTTT.

Many counts were recorded for this clonotype. V usage is TRBV30 and J usage is TRBJ1-3, with D uncertain. The germline gives CDR1 GTSNPN, CDR2 SVGIG (reference sequence). The CDR3 consists of 15 residues. V lost 2 bases to trimming and J lost 4 bases, with 15 bases between them. DNA of the CDR3: TGTGCCTGGAGTTTAAACCTAGGGCAGGGAAACACCATATATTTT. Protein sequence: CAWSLNLGQGNTIYF.

The rearrangement links TRBV5-6 to TRBJ2-7; either TRBD1 or TRBD2 may fit D (5 bases each). The CDR3 sequence is 14 residues long. V lost 4 bases and J 0 bases, leaving 11 bases between the germline ends. CDR1 SGHDT and CDR2 YYEEEE come from the germline V gene. The chain's CDR3 is CASSRPGGSYEQYF. CDR3 sequence (DNA): TGTGCCAGCAGCCGACCTGGGGGCTCCTACGAGCAGTACTTC.

This clonotype was seen only a few times. This sequence joins TRBV18 and TRBJ1-5; a possible D gene is TRBD1 (5 bases). Germline V gene data show CDR1 as KGHSH and CDR2 as LQKENI. Trimming stripped 3 bases from V and 3 bases from J, with 9 bases between. The CDR3 sequence is 14 residues long. CDR3 nucleotides: TGTGCCAGCTCACCGTCAGGGATCAATCAGCCCCAGCATTTT. Protein sequence: CASSPSGINQPQHF.

This clonotype was seen only a few times. The CDR3 DNA is TGCGCCAGCAGCTTGAGACTAGCGGGGAACTACGAGCAGTACTTC. It translates to CASSLRLAGNYEQYF. V and J are TRBV5-1 and TRBJ2-7; 11 bases match TRBD2. The CDR3 consists of 15 residues. Germline lookup yields CDR1 SGHRS and CDR2 YFSETQ. J gave up 3 bases and V 1 base, and 3 bases lay outside the gene matches.

The chain has TRBV18 and TRBJ2-2, with 7 positions matching TRBD2. CDR3 length: 16 residues. Trimming at V came to 0 bases and at J to 1 base, leaving 2 bases not matched to a gene. CDR1 and CDR2 from the germline V gene are KGHSH and LQKENI. The CDR3 nucleotides are TGTGCCAGCTCACCACCCAGCGGGAAGAACACCGGGGAGCTGTTTTTT. It encodes CASSPPSGKNTGELFF.

In this sample, this clonotype turned up many times. The gene calls are TRBV3-1 and TRBJ1-2, with D uncertain. Germline V gives CDR1 LGHDT, CDR2 YNNKEL (reference sequence). With 4 bases removed from V and 4 bases from J, the gap between germline ends came to 10 bases. The CDR3 runs 13 residues. The CDR3 is CASSRTLFYGYTF. The CDR3 nucleotides are TGTGCCAGCAGCCGGACTCTATTCTATGGCTACACCTTC.

The rearrangement links TRBV2 to TRBJ2-2; maybe TRBD1 (6 bases). Germline loops: CDR1 SNHLY, CDR2 FYNNEI. This CDR3 has 14 residues. V dropped 7 bases and J dropped 2 bases, with 11 bases sitting between them. The CDR3 loop reads CASNQGINTGELFF. The CDR3 bases are TGTGCCAGCAACCAGGGGATCAACACCGGGGAGCTGTTTTTT.

This clonotype has a handful of counts. This chain joins TRBV9 and TRBJ2-7; no clear D gene. Trimming took 4 bases from V and 0 from J, leaving 14 bases between them. CDR3 length: 15 amino acids. CDR1 SGDLS and CDR2 YYNGEE come from the germline V gene. This CDR3 is CASSPFPKSSYEQYF. Written as DNA, the CDR3 is TGTGCCAGCAGCCCCTTTCCAAAGAGCTCCTACGAGCAGTACTTC.

Many counts were recorded for this clonotype. The chain recombines TRBV7-2 with TRBJ2-1; 7 bases align to TRBD2. Germline-derived CDR1 and CDR2 are SGHTA and FQGNSA. This CDR3 region has 14 residues. V lost 2 bases, J lost 7 bases, and 5 bases stayed unmatched. This CDR3 is CASSLSGNRNEQFF. The DNA for the CDR3 is TGTGCCAGCAGCTTAAGCGGGAACAGGAATGAGCAGTTCTTC.

Ten or more counts support this clonotype. Here the CDR3 DNA reads TGTGCCAGCAGCCGCCCGCGGGAGGGTTCCGGTACGCAGTATTTT. It codes for CASSRPREGSGTQYF. The J gene is TRBJ2-3, the V gene TRBV12-3 or TRBV12-4; 9 nucleotides line up with TRBD2. Germline trimming cut 6 bases from V and 8 bases from J; bases unmatched to any gene: 12. The length of the CDR3 is 15 residues.

This clonotype was recorded a few times. This rearrangement joins TRBV9 to TRBJ2-1; D remains ambiguous. This CDR3 is built from 17 residues. The V end lost 0 bases, the J end lost 6 bases, and 19 bases lay between the germline ends. Germline V CDR1 and CDR2: SGDLS, YYNGEE. CDR3 residues: CASSVDGQSILFNEQFF. In nucleotides, the CDR3 is TGTGCCAGCAGCGTAGACGGGCAGTCGATTCTTTTCAATGAGCAGTTCTTC.

This clonotype was found many times. J is TRBJ2-7 and V is TRBV19; D unresolved. This CDR3 is built from 15 residues. CDR1 LNHDA and CDR2 SQIVND come from the germline V gene (reference sequence). Trimming stripped 1 base from V and 0 bases from J, with 10 bases between. In DNA, the CDR3 is TGTGCCAGTAGTATAGGCCTCGGACCCTCCTACGAGCAGTACTTC. Amino acid sequence: CASSIGLGPSYEQYF.

This clonotype occurred a few times. V gene TRBV25-1 combines with J gene TRBJ2-2; D may be TRBD2 (5 bases). Trimming left V 5 bases short and J 0 bases short, with 19 bases between. This CDR3 is 18 amino acids long. Germline assignment: CDR1 MGHDK and CDR2 SYGVNS. The DNA of the CDR3 is TGTGCCAGCAGTCGGTGGGAGAGAGGCCTGTCGAACACCGGGGAGCTGTTTTTT. Translating gives CASSRWERGLSNTGELFF.

The chain uses TRBV12-3 or TRBV12-4 and TRBJ2-1, with D possibly being TRBD1 (5 bases). Deletions cut 5 bases from V and 10 bases from J, with 18 bases between. CDR3 length: 14 residues. The CDR3: CASSPDPDRQEQFF. The CDR3, as DNA: TGTGCCAGCAGTCCCGACCCCGACAGACAAGAGCAGTTCTTC.

As DNA, the CDR3 is TGCAGTGCCTTAAATACAGTCTCTGGAAACACCATATATTTT. Its translation is CSALNTVSGNTIYF. The V and J genes are TRBV20-1 and TRBJ1-3; D ambiguous. The V gene's germline CDR1 is DFQATT and CDR2 SNEGSKA (reference sequence). The CDR3 runs 14 residues. V was trimmed by 6 bases and J by 0 bases, leaving 12 bases between them.

The chain uses TRBV7-8 and TRBJ1-1, with 8 bases matching TRBD1. CDR3 length: 15 residues. Germline V gene lookup returns CDR1 SGHVS and CDR2 FQNEAQ. V dropped 5 bases and J dropped 4; count of bases not matched to a gene: 9. This chain's CDR3 is CASSPVGQGGTEAFF. Written as DNA, the CDR3 is TGTGCCAGCAGCCCAGTAGGACAGGGAGGCACTGAAGCTTTCTTT.

This clonotype appeared many times. This chain connects TRBV6-6 to TRBJ1-4, with 8 bases that match TRBD1. The germline CDR1 and CDR2 sequences are MNHNY and SVGAGI (reference sequence). Trimming cost V 6 bases and J 7 bases; bases outside gene matches: 7. The CDR3 totals 14 residues. CDR3 in DNA: TGTGCCAGCAGATCCGGACAGGGCCTTGAAAAACTGTTTTTT. Translation gives CASRSGQGLEKLFF.